Below are 31 T cell receptor beta chains sequenced from a single sample in a study of CD8 T cells in ankylosing spondylitis. Overall study findings and caveats: Ankylosing spondylitis blood appeared to be characterized by a TCR beta motif of eight highly homologous variants.

These receptors are not linked to any known antigen. TCRdb recomputed calls from the 5' RACE reads with MiXCR, one row per CDR3 protein. Of 500,000 or so distinct CDR3 sequences in the sample, roughly 5.2% were seen once. Sequences were obtained from blood, either unsorted or a sorted T cell fraction (not recorded which). Every receptor here comes from a male donor with ankylosing spondylitis.

This clonotype was recorded at least ten times. The chain couples TRBV5-1 to TRBJ2-2; possibly TRBD1 for D (5 bases). The V gene lost 2 bases and the J gene lost 0 bases, with 5 bases spanning the gap. The CDR3 consists of 14 residues. From germline, CDR1 is SGHRS and CDR2 YFSETQ. The CDR3 here is CASSLQANTGELFF. The DNA of the CDR3 is TGCGCCAGCAGCTTACAGGCGAACACCGGGGAGCTGTTTTTT.

This clonotype has a count of ten or more. The chain couples TRBV10-3 to TRBJ1-5; unclear D gene. This CDR3 is built from 13 residues. CDR1 is ENHRY and CDR2 is SYGVKD in the germline V gene. Trimming shortened V by 7 bases and J by 6 bases, and 13 bases separated the two germline ends. CDR3 coding DNA: TGTGCCATCACGTTCCAGGAGGGTCAGCCCCAGCATTTT. Translated, it gives CAITFQEGQPQHF.

This clonotype was counted between two and nine times. The chain uses TRBV7-2 and TRBJ1-4; possibly TRBD1 for D (5 bases). The V end lost 5 bases, the J end lost 1 base, and 11 bases lay between the germline ends. Germline CDR1 SGHTA, CDR2 FQGNSA. The CDR3 sequence is 15 residues long. The CDR3 sequence is CASSHPGGTNEKLFF. CDR3 DNA sequence: TGTGCCAGCAGCCACCCCGGGGGAACTAATGAAAAACTGTTTTTT.

This clonotype was observed many times. J is TRBJ1-1 and V is TRBV28, with D tentatively TRBD1 (5 bases). The CDR3 spans 12 residues. V lost 6 bases, J lost 11 bases, and 16 bases lay in between. Looked up from germline, CDR1 is MDHEN and CDR2 is SYDVKM. The CDR3 DNA is TGTGCCAGCAGCCCAAGGGACCTTTCGGCTTTCTTT. Its translation is CASSPRDLSAFF. Full variable domain (outside the CDR3, taken from reference TRBV28 and TRBJ1-1): DVKVTQSSRYLVKRTGEKVFLECVQDMDHENMFWYRQDPGLGLRLIYFSYDVKMKEKGDIPEGYSVSREKKERFSLILESASTNQTSMYLCASSPRDLSAFFGQGTRLTVV.

This clonotype was observed at least ten times. In DNA form, the CDR3 reads TGTGCCAGCAGCCAGGCCACAGTTGAAAAACTGTTTTTT. As protein: CASSQATVEKLFF. The chain carries TRBV4-2 and TRBJ1-4; D is undetermined. V lost 3 bases and J 7 bases, leaving 9 bases between the germline ends. The CDR3 covers 13 residues. Germline-derived CDR1 and CDR2 are LGHNA and YNFKEQ.

Many counts were recorded for this clonotype. The genes are TRBV7-2 and TRBJ2-7; D is perhaps TRBD2 (6 bases). In germline, CDR1 is SGHTA, CDR2 FQGNSA. The CDR3 runs to 15 residues. Trimming stripped 1 base from V and 3 bases from J, with 13 bases between. Written as DNA, the CDR3 is TGTGCCAGCAGCTTAGAGGGTACTAGCTTCTACGAGCAGTACTTC. It specifies CASSLEGTSFYEQYF. Full variable domain (missing parts from reference TRBV7-2 and TRBJ2-7): GAGVSQSPSNKVTEKGKDVELRCDPISGHTALYWYRQSLGQGLEFLIYFQGNSAPDKSGLPSDRFSAERTGGSVSTLTIQRTQQEDSAVYLCASSLEGTSFYEQYFGPGTRLTVT.

This clonotype was seen ten or more times. This chain uses TRBV5-1 with TRBJ2-3; TRBD1 is a possible D gene (6 bases). Germline V lookup: CDR1 SGHRS, CDR2 YFSETQ. The CDR3 extends over 15 amino acids. V was cut by 4 bases and J by 6 bases, with 18 bases left in between. CDR3 loop: CASSRTGNSRDTQYF. CDR3 coding DNA: TGCGCCAGCAGCCGAACAGGGAACTCACGGGATACGCAGTATTTT. The variable domain in full, completed from reference TRBV5-1 and TRBJ2-3, reads KAGVTQTPRYLIKTRGQQVTLSCSPISGHRSVSWYQQTPGQGLQFLFEYFSETQRNKGNFPGRFSGRQFSNSRSEMNVSTLELGDSALYLCASSRTGNSRDTQYFGPGTRLTVL.

Ten or more counts support this clonotype. The chain combines TRBV10-2 with TRBJ1-2, with D possibly TRBD1 on 5 matching bases. The CDR3 consists of 13 residues. V lost 6 bases to trimming and J lost 3 bases, with 11 bases between them. The germline gives CDR1 WSHSY, CDR2 SAAADI. The CDR3 DNA reads TGCGCCAGCAGGAATTCGGGGGACTATGGCTACACCTTC. Residues: CASRNSGDYGYTF.

This clonotype has at least ten counts. The chain couples TRBV20-1 to TRBJ2-7, with D perhaps TRBD2 (5 bases). The CDR3 length is 14 residues. Germline V gene lookup returns CDR1 DFQATT and CDR2 SNEGSKA (reference sequence). Trimming shortened V by 5 bases and J by 6 bases, and 20 bases separated the two germline ends. In DNA form, the CDR3 reads TGCAGTGCTCCACTGCAACTAGTGGATGGCGAGCAGTACTTC. Translation gives CSAPLQLVDGEQYF.

The V gene is TRBV5-4, the J gene TRBJ2-7; D is possibly TRBD1 (7 bases). The CDR3 runs 15 residues. The V and J ends lost 4 bases and 3 bases respectively, with 17 bases between them. Germline-derived CDR1 and CDR2 are SGHNT and YYREEE (reference sequence). The CDR3 DNA reads TGTGCCAGCAGCCCAGGGGGGACTTACGACTACGAGCAGTACTTC. It specifies CASSPGGTYDYEQYF.

This clonotype was counted only a few times. V and J are TRBV4-3 and TRBJ2-1; D is unresolved. The CDR3 is 17 residues long. Trimming left V 4 bases short and J 3 bases short, with 19 bases between. Per the germline V gene, CDR1 is LGHNA and CDR2 is YSLEER. The chain's CDR3 is CASSLTPGSLNYNEQFF. CDR3 bases: TGCGCCAGCAGCCTCACGCCCGGTAGTTTGAACTACAATGAGCAGTTCTTC.

This clonotype was observed many times. This chain links TRBV29-1 with TRBJ1-2; possibly TRBD1 for D (6 bases). The CDR3 contains 12 residues. Between the trimmed V and J ends, which lost 7 bases and 3 bases, there was a span of 12 bases. CDR1 and CDR2 from the germline V gene are SQVTM and ANQGSEA. The CDR3 coding sequence is TGCAGCGCTCTCAGGGGAGACTATGGCTACACCTTC. The encoded protein is CSALRGDYGYTF.

This clonotype has ten or more counts. The chain couples TRBV27 to TRBJ2-7; TRBD2 aligns across 9 bases. The V segment lost 0 bases and the J segment 0 bases; nucleotides outside the gene matches: 18. Germline V gives CDR1 MNHEY, CDR2 SMNVEV (reference sequence). The CDR3 covers 21 residues. Here the CDR3 DNA reads TGTGCCAGCAGTTTATCAGGGTGGCTAGCGGGACATTCTGAAGGCTCCTACGAGCAGTACTTC. It codes for CASSLSGWLAGHSEGSYEQYF.

Many counts were recorded for this clonotype. The chain links TRBV10-3 to TRBJ1-5, with unresolved D. CDR3 size: 16 residues. The germline V gene has CDR1 ENHRY and CDR2 SYGVKD. V shed 3 bases and J shed 2 bases, with 14 bases lying between them. Written as DNA, the CDR3 is TGTGCCATCAGTGACCGTGGAGAGGGTGGCAATCAGCCCCAGCATTTT. Amino acids: CAISDRGEGGNQPQHF.

Many counts were recorded for this clonotype. J is TRBJ1-1 and V is TRBV5-4, with D perhaps TRBD1 (6 bases). Trimming removed 0 bases from V and 10 bases from J, with 13 bases in between. The V gene's germline CDR1 is SGHNT and CDR2 YYREEE (reference sequence). The CDR3 sequence is 13 residues long. This chain's CDR3 is CASSLDRGAVAFF. In DNA form, the CDR3 reads TGTGCCAGCAGCTTGGATCGGGGGGCGGTAGCTTTCTTT.

This clonotype was detected many times. The V call is TRBV5-1, the J call TRBJ1-1, with D hard to call. The CDR3 is 14 amino acids. CDR1 SGHRS and CDR2 YFSETQ come from the germline V gene. Trimming removed 2 bases from V and 4 bases from J, with 12 bases in between. The CDR3 here is CASSFLGLGTEAFF. In DNA, the CDR3 is TGCGCCAGCAGCTTCCTAGGCCTGGGCACTGAAGCTTTCTTT.

This clonotype appeared many times. This sequence joins TRBV5-5 and TRBJ2-1, with 8 bases fitting TRBD2. The CDR3 runs to 15 residues. The J segment lost 7 bases and the V segment lost 1 base, leaving 7 bases of the junction unmatched. Germline V gene sequence: CDR1 SGHKS, CDR2 YYEKEE (reference sequence). The CDR3 loop reads CASSLRGGSENEQFF. Here the CDR3 DNA reads TGTGCCAGCAGCTTGCGGGGGGGTTCCGAGAATGAGCAGTTCTTC. The whole variable domain, remainder taken from reference TRBV5-5 and TRBJ2-1, is DAGVTQSPTHLIKTRGQQVTLRCSPISGHKSVSWYQQVLGQGPQFIFQYYEKEERGRGNFPDRFSARQFPNYSSELNVNALLLGDSALYLCASSLRGGSENEQFFGPGTRLTVL.

The table lists this clonotype with many counts. The V gene is TRBV28, the J gene TRBJ2-7; maybe TRBD1 (6 bases). The CDR3 has 16 amino acids. Trimming left V 7 bases short and J 1 base short, with 20 bases between. Germline V gene sequence: CDR1 MDHEN, CDR2 SYDVKM. In DNA form, the CDR3 reads TGTGCCAGCAACATCCACAGGGACCATACTTCCTACGAGCAGTACTTC. This codes for CASNIHRDHTSYEQYF.

There are many counts of this clonotype. The chain has TRBV5-1 and TRBJ2-2, with D perhaps assigned TRBD1 or TRBD2 (5 bases each). Germline CDR1 is SGHRS and CDR2 is YFSETQ. The CDR3 loop spans 17 amino acids. V was cut by 3 bases and J by 1 base, with 16 bases left in between. The CDR3 coding sequence is TGCGCCAGCAGCTGGCGTGGGGGTACGGGGAACACCGGGGAGCTGTTTTTT. Encoded protein: CASSWRGGTGNTGELFF.

This clonotype was recorded many times. This sequence joins TRBV2 and TRBJ1-2, with D possibly TRBD1 on 5 matching bases. The V gene lost 6 bases and the J gene lost 8 bases, with 13 bases spanning the gap. Germline CDR1 reads SNHLY; CDR2 reads FYNNEI. CDR3 length: 12 residues. The CDR3 DNA is TGTGCCAGCAGAGAAAGGGGTCGCGGCTACACCTTC. It codes for CASRERGRGYTF.

DNA of the CDR3: TGTGCCAGCAGCTCGGGACAGGGAGCTGAAAAACTGTTTTTT. As protein: CASSSGQGAEKLFF. V usage is TRBV6-1 and J usage is TRBJ1-4, with 9 bases identical to TRBD1. This CDR3 is 14 amino acids long. The germline V gene encodes CDR1 MNHNS and CDR2 SASEGT. V dropped 6 bases and J dropped 7; count of bases not matched to a gene: 6.

On this clonotype: This may arise from a read error, as a much more abundant clone is one base away. The chain carries TRBV5-6 and TRBJ2-1; possible D gene TRBD2, 5 bases. V was clipped by 3 bases and J by 10 bases, with 17 bases between them. This CDR3 spans 14 amino acids. Per germline, CDR1 SGHDT and CDR2 YYEEEE. This CDR3 reads CASSYGVPRLEQFF. CDR3 nucleotides: TGTGCCAGCAGCTACGGGGTACCCCGTTTAGAGCAGTTCTTC.

This clonotype was observed at least ten times. The CDR3 DNA follows: TGTGCCAGCAGCTTAGTGCAGGCAGACAATGAGCAGTTCTTC. This sequence encodes CASSLVQADNEQFF. This chain joins TRBV7-6 and TRBJ2-1; unclear D gene. This CDR3 is 14 amino acids long. Germline assignment: CDR1 SGHVS and CDR2 FNYEAQ. Trimming left V 1 base short and J 5 bases short, with 9 bases between.

This rearrangement joins TRBV27 to TRBJ1-1, with D maybe TRBD1 (5 bases). The length of the CDR3 is 17 residues. Trimming pared 1 base from V and 1 base from J, leaving 16 bases between. The germline gives CDR1 MNHEY, CDR2 SMNVEV (reference sequence). The CDR3 coding sequence is TGTGCCAGCAGTTTATGGGGACCAAGTATTTCGAACACTGAAGCTTTCTTT. This codes for CASSLWGPSISNTEAFF.

There are many counts of this clonotype. This sequence joins TRBV11-2 and TRBJ2-1; possible D gene TRBD2, 6 bases. The germline gives CDR1 SGHAT, CDR2 FQNNGV. V lost 2 bases and J lost 0, with 17 bases in between. The CDR3 spans 18 residues. This CDR3 reads CASSLRWRGQFSYNEQFF. The CDR3, as DNA: TGTGCCAGCAGCTTAAGATGGCGGGGCCAATTCTCCTACAATGAGCAGTTCTTC.

About this clonotype: A read error is possible here, since a much larger clone lies one base away. The CDR3 loop is CASSVKTSVGDNEQFF. CDR3 in DNA: TGTGCCAGCAGCGTGAAGACTAGCGTGGGGGACAATGAGCAGTTCTTC. V usage is TRBV9 and J usage is TRBJ2-1, with TRBD2 matching 8 bases. Unmatched junction bases numbered 9, after V lost 2 bases and J lost 5 bases. This CDR3 contains 16 residues. The germline CDR1 and CDR2 sequences are SGDLS and YYNGEE.

This clonotype came up many times. This chain uses TRBV20-1 with TRBJ2-7, with no clear D. The length of the CDR3 is 14 residues. Trimming took 3 bases from V and 6 from J, leaving 18 bases between them. Germline V gene lookup returns CDR1 DFQATT and CDR2 SNEGSKA (reference sequence). The CDR3 region is CSASPWAEPGEQYF. The CDR3 region has the DNA TGCAGTGCTAGTCCCTGGGCGGAGCCGGGCGAGCAGTACTTC.

This clonotype has just a few counts. The V and J genes are TRBV6-1 and TRBJ1-2; a possible D gene is TRBD1 (6 bases). Germline CDR1 is MNHNS and CDR2 is SASEGT. The CDR3 spans 15 residues. Trimming removed 7 bases at V and 4 bases at J, with 19 bases between. CDR3 amino acids: CASNAQGGISYGYTF. DNA of the CDR3: TGTGCCAGCAACGCACAGGGCGGGATTTCCTATGGCTACACCTTC.

This clonotype came up many times. The chain joins TRBV7-8 to TRBJ1-4; D call uncertain. The CDR3 totals 14 residues. Trimming removed 2 bases from V and 8 bases from J, with 12 bases in between. The germline V gene has CDR1 SGHVS and CDR2 FQNEAQ. CDR3 nucleotide sequence: TGTGCCAGCAGCTTAATGGGGTGGGGAGAAAAACTGTTTTTT. This gives the protein CASSLMGWGEKLFF.

This clonotype was seen many times. The rearrangement links TRBV7-2 to TRBJ1-2, with a tentative D call TRBD1 (5 bases). Per germline, CDR1 SGHTA and CDR2 FQGNSA. The CDR3 contains 14 residues. V was shortened by 6 bases and J by 5 bases, with 16 bases between the two germline ends. CDR3 loop: CASRSRGTQYGYTF. The DNA of the CDR3 is TGTGCCAGCAGATCAAGAGGGACGCAGTATGGCTACACCTTC.

This clonotype was observed many times. The chain carries TRBV9 and TRBJ1-1; TRBD1 agrees at 9 bases. Trimming at V came to 3 bases and at J to 6 bases, leaving 12 bases not matched to a gene. The CDR3 has 16 residues. CDR1 is SGDLS, CDR2 YYNGEE, per germline. The CDR3 DNA reads TGTGCCAGCAGCGAACAGGGGGCAGGTATAAGCGCTGAAGCTTTCTTT. Protein product: CASSEQGAGISAEAFF.